Following are 21 T cell receptor beta chains from one sample sequenced in a study of T cell responses to AZD1222 COVID-19 vaccine. Assay: immunoSEQ multiplex PCR; the TCRdb copy retains only in-frame clones and omits some. The sample carries about 150,000 clones, approximately 90% recorded once. The sequencing used peripheral blood, collected on day 0 of AZD1222 vaccination. These receptors were taken from an adult in good health.

V is TRBV5-6 and J is TRBJ2-3; 9 nucleotides align to TRBD2. CDR1 and CDR2 from the germline V gene are SGHDT and YYEEEE. V lost 3 bases and J lost 9; bases outside the gene matches: 11. CDR3 length: 15 residues. This chain's CDR3 is CASSSQGLAGTTQYF. The CDR3 nucleotides are TGTGCCAGCAGCTCACAGGGCCTAGCGGGAACGACGCAGTATTTT.

The chain links TRBV6-1 to TRBJ2-7; D gene unclear. Germline CDR1 and CDR2: MNHNS and SASEGT. This CDR3 has 13 amino acids. Trimming removed 0 bases at V and 4 bases at J, with 7 bases between. The CDR3 reads CASSEALGYEQYF. The CDR3 DNA reads TGTGCCAGCAGTGAAGCCCTGGGATACGAGCAGTACTTC.

The V call is TRBV4-2, the J call TRBJ1-5; perhaps TRBD1 as D (6 bases). With 3 bases removed from V and 2 bases from J, the gap between germline ends came to 17 bases. Per germline, CDR1 LGHNA and CDR2 YNFKEQ. This CDR3 contains 17 residues. The DNA of the CDR3 is TGTGCCAGCAGCCATACTAAACAGGGAAGCGGCAATCAGCCCCAGCATTTT. It yields the protein CASSHTKQGSGNQPQHF.

The chain combines TRBV3-1 (or the pseudogene TRBV3-2) with TRBJ2-7; perhaps TRBD2 as D (5 bases). This CDR3 is built from 11 residues. Germline loops: CDR1 LGHDT, CDR2 YNNKEL (reference sequence). Trimming took off 4 bases at V and 6 bases at J, with 7 bases between the two ends. The DNA for the CDR3 is TGTGCCAGCAGCCTTGAGGGCGAGCAGTACTTC. Translated: CASSLEGEQYF.

The rearrangement uses TRBV19 and TRBJ1-5; D possibly corresponds to TRBD1 (6 bases). This CDR3 has 14 residues. Looked up from germline, CDR1 is LNHDA and CDR2 is SQIVND (reference sequence). V was cut by 6 bases and J by 4 bases, with 13 bases left in between. CDR3 nucleotides: TGTGCCAGTAGCGGGACACTACTAAATCAGCCCCAGCATTTT. Protein product: CASSGTLLNQPQHF.

V usage is TRBV11-3 and J usage is TRBJ1-1; 8 bases line up with TRBD1. The CDR3 is 14 amino acids. J lost 5 bases, V lost 3 bases, and 5 bases had no gene match. The germline V gene has CDR1 SGHNT and CDR2 YENEEA. The CDR3 coding sequence is TGTGCCAGCAGCTTGCCAGGGGGCTTTACTGAAGCTTTCTTT. Its translation is CASSLPGGFTEAFF. The variable domain in full, with the rest retrieved from reference TRBV11-3 and TRBJ1-1, is EAGVVQSPRYKIIEKKQPVAFWCNPISGHNTLYWYLQNLGQGPELLIRYENEEAVDDSQLPKDRFSAERLKGVDSTLKIQPAELGDSAVYLCASSLPGGFTEAFFGQGTRLTVV.

J is TRBJ1-3 and V is TRBV2, with TRBD1 matching over 7 bases. Unmatched junction bases numbered 5, after V lost 6 bases and J lost 0 bases. Germline-derived CDR1 and CDR2 are SNHLY and FYNNEI. The CDR3 consists of 15 residues. The DNA for the CDR3 is TGTGCCAGCAGCGACGGGACAGACTCTGGAAACACCATATATTTT. Protein product: CASSDGTDSGNTIYF.

The chain uses TRBV6-2 or TRBV6-3 and TRBJ1-2, with no clear D. The germline gives CDR1 MNHEY, CDR2 SVGEGT. V was trimmed by 6 bases and J by 8 bases, leaving 16 bases between them. The CDR3 runs to 13 residues. The CDR3 sequence is CASSPGPSPGYTF. The DNA of the CDR3 is TGTGCCAGCAGCCCCGGACCCTCTCCGGGCTACACCTTC.

The chain employs TRBV6-5 and TRBJ2-2; D remains unclear. Germline V gene lookup returns CDR1 MNHEY and CDR2 SVGAGI. V was cut by 4 bases and J by 6 bases, with 6 bases left in between. This CDR3 has 12 residues. The CDR3 DNA reads as TGTGCCAGCAGTTCGGCCGCCGGGGAGCTGTTTTTT. Amino acids: CASSSAAGELFF.

The chain recombines TRBV19 with TRBJ1-2; 9 bases are shared with TRBD1. With V trimmed by 3 bases and J by 7 bases, 9 bases remained unmatched. The CDR3 contains 15 residues. Germline CDR1 LNHDA, CDR2 SQIVND (reference sequence). CDR3 nucleotides: TGTGCCAGTAGTATTACAGGGGGCGCCGTTAGTGGCTACACCTTC. Protein: CASSITGGAVSGYTF.

CDR3 loop: CASSLGGGAGELFF. In nucleotides, the CDR3 is TGTGCCAGCAGCTTAGGGGGAGGGGCCGGGGAGCTGTTTTTT. J is TRBJ2-2 and V is TRBV11-3, with 7 bases that match TRBD2. Germline trimming cut 1 base from V and 6 bases from J; bases unmatched to any gene: 2. The CDR3 has 14 residues. Germline V gene lookup returns CDR1 SGHNT and CDR2 YENEEA.

The genes are TRBV19 and TRBJ1-3; D possibly corresponds to TRBD1 (5 bases). CDR3 length: 12 amino acids. Per germline, CDR1 LNHDA and CDR2 SQIVND (reference sequence). Trimming pared 7 bases from V and 9 bases from J, leaving 13 bases between. As DNA, the CDR3 is TGTGCCAGTACTGCCAGGGTCGGCACCATATATTTT. Translation: CASTARVGTIYF.

This chain connects TRBV27 to TRBJ2-7; 8 nucleotides line up with TRBD1. The CDR3 is 13 residues long. The trim removed 5 bases at V and 6 bases at J, leaving 6 bases unmatched. Germline lookup yields CDR1 MNHEY and CDR2 SMNVEV (reference sequence). The CDR3 loop reads CASSPRTGSEQYF. Here the CDR3 DNA reads TGTGCCAGCAGTCCGAGGACAGGGAGCGAGCAGTACTTC.

This clone turned up a few times. The chain has TRBV4-3 and TRBJ2-7, with 10 bases matching TRBD2. The CDR3 runs to 16 residues. The germline V gene has CDR1 LGHNA and CDR2 YSLEER. Germline trimming cut 2 bases from V and 5 bases from J; bases unmatched to any gene: 9. DNA of the CDR3: TGCGCCAGCAGCCAACAATCTAGCGGGAGTCTGGACGAGCAGTACTTC. It codes for CASSQQSSGSLDEQYF.

V usage is TRBV27 and J usage is TRBJ1-6, with D unresolved. Germline CDR1 MNHEY, CDR2 SMNVEV (reference sequence). V was clipped by 3 bases and J by 4 bases, with 7 bases between them. The CDR3 covers 14 residues. The CDR3 coding sequence is TGTGCCAGCAGTTTCCCCAGTTATAATTCACCCCTCCACTTT. Its protein product is CASSFPSYNSPLHF.

J is TRBJ1-1 and V is TRBV30; TRBD1 is a possible D gene (6 bases). Germline CDR1 is GTSNPN and CDR2 is SVGIG (reference sequence). The CDR3 totals 16 residues. V gave up 0 bases and J gave up 4 bases, with 18 bases separating them. CDR3 sequence (DNA): TGTGCCTGGAGTGTCTGGGGGGCGCGTGAAAGCACTGAAGCTTTCTTT. This gives the protein CAWSVWGARESTEAFF.

The chain joins TRBV28 to TRBJ1-2, with D maybe TRBD1 (5 bases). The CDR3 is 14 residues long. Trimming shortened V by 3 bases and J by 4 bases, and 12 bases separated the two germline ends. Germline CDR1 is MDHEN and CDR2 is SYDVKM. The CDR3 DNA sequence: TGTGCCAGCAGTTTGGCCAGGGATAGCTATGGCTACACCTTC. Translating it yields CASSLARDSYGYTF.

This rearrangement joins TRBV15 to TRBJ1-2, with a possible D match to TRBD1 (6 bases). Germline CDR1 LNHNV, CDR2 YYDKDF (reference sequence). Trimming took off 0 bases at V and 8 bases at J, with 16 bases between the two ends. CDR3 length equals 15 residues. CDR3 coding DNA: TGTGCCACCAGCAGAGATGAATTACAGGGTGGCGGCTACACCTTC. Protein product: CATSRDELQGGGYTF.

The genes are TRBV7-6 and TRBJ1-1; 7 bases fit TRBD1. CDR1 is SGHVS, CDR2 FNYEAQ, per germline. Trimming removed 5 bases from V and 1 base from J; junction bases left unmatched: 7. The CDR3 extends over 15 amino acids. In DNA form, the CDR3 reads TGTGCCAGCAGCATAATACAGGGGACGAACACTGAAGCTTTCTTT. Protein sequence: CASSIIQGTNTEAFF. Full variable domain (outside the CDR3, taken from reference TRBV7-6 and TRBJ1-1): GAGVSQSPRYKVTKRGQDVALRCDPISGHVSLYWYRQALGQGPEFLTYFNYEAQQDKSGLPNDRFSAERPEGSISTLTIQRTEQRDSAMYRCASSIIQGTNTEAFFGQGTRLTVV.

The chain employs TRBV6-4 and TRBJ2-1; 8 bases fit TRBD2. This CDR3 contains 14 residues. Trimming removed 5 bases from V and 6 bases from J; junction bases left unmatched: 6. Germline CDR1 MRHNA, CDR2 SNTAGT. CDR3 loop: CASSLSGSPNEQFF. CDR3 DNA sequence: TGTGCCAGCAGTCTCAGCGGGAGTCCCAATGAGCAGTTCTTC.

The rearrangement links TRBV6-6 to TRBJ2-3, with D perhaps TRBD1 or TRBD2 (5 bases each). The CDR3 contains 15 residues. Germline V gives CDR1 MNHNY, CDR2 SVGAGI (reference sequence). V lost 6 bases, J lost 6 bases, and 19 bases lay in between. The CDR3 coding sequence is TGTGCCAGCAGGGGGTATCAGGGTGGAGGCGATACGCAGTATTTT. Translated, it gives CASRGYQGGGDTQYF.